This T cell receptor (beta chain) was identified in a study of blood T cells in healthy people across ages. Together with a sample-barcoded 5' primer, a J-beta primer mix was included in a second PCR lasting roughly 6 to 12 cycles. TCRdb fed the 5' RACE reads into MiXCR, producing one record per CDR3 protein. The top ten clones hold 7.9% of a sample with 1.4 million to 1.5 million distinct CDR3 sequences, approximately 42% of them seen once. This CDR3 is built from 13 residues. Germline V gene sequence: CDR1 DFQATT, CDR2 SNEGSKA (reference sequence). Points on this clonotype: One end of the junction is discordant with germline, which a read error may explain.

The TCR originated in a woman aged 18-30 years in good health. Material: blood. The V gene is TRBV20-1, the J gene TRBJ2-7; 8 nucleotides align to TRBD2. The CDR3 sequence: CSASERGTYEQCF. In DNA, the CDR3 is TGCAGTGCTAGCGAGCGGGGGACCTACGAGCAGTGCTTC.